This T cell receptor (beta chain) was profiled in a study of T cells in tuberculosis. The CDR3 consists of 14 residues. The V gene lost 5 bases and the J gene lost 5 bases, with 13 bases spanning the gap. CDR1 is SGDLS and CDR2 is YYNGEE in the germline V gene. The data were produced by immunoSEQ multiplex PCR, yet TCRdb's version contains in-frame clones alone and is incomplete. In the table there are about 38,000 clones, less than 95% of which are singletons. Time point here: new active TB diagnosis, blood taken before or within 7 days of starting treatment. The gene calls are TRBV9 and TRBJ1-4; D uncertain. The TCR sequence derives from an adult with tuberculosis. The sample was PBMCs, taken at tuberculosis diagnosis. The CDR3 protein is CASSIGRPNEKLFF. The CDR3 DNA is TGTGCCAGCAGTATTGGGCGTCCGAATGAAAAACTGTTTTTT.